Listed here are 14 T cell receptor beta chains from one sample, sequenced in a study of shared clonotypes between healthy human individuals. The table came from immunoSEQ multiplex PCR; TCRdb's copy has only in-frame clones and leaves some out. The sample records some 2.3 million clones, approximately 95% being singletons. The sample was naive CD4+ T cells from PBMCs. Subset: CD45RA+ positively selected. These receptor sequences come from a man aged 18 to 30 in good health. Some clones in this sample may be carry-over from other donors' samples.

V is TRBV27 and J is TRBJ1-1; D might be TRBD1 (6 bases). This CDR3 is built from 15 residues. Germline V CDR1 and CDR2: MNHEY, SMNVEV (reference sequence). Trimming took off 2 bases at V and 4 bases at J, with 14 bases between the two ends. This CDR3 reads CASSLTGGAATEAFF. In nucleotides, the CDR3 is TGTGCCAGCAGTTTAACGGGGGGCGCAGCCACTGAAGCTTTCTTT.

The V and J genes are TRBV19 and TRBJ2-3; possible D gene TRBD2, 6 bases. The CDR3 extends over 16 amino acids. V was cut by 4 bases and J by 2 bases, with 16 bases left in between. The V gene's germline CDR1 is LNHDA and CDR2 SQIVND (reference sequence). The DNA of the CDR3 is TGTGCCAGTAGTAGTGGTGCTAGCGTAAACACAGATACGCAGTATTTT. It codes for CASSSGASVNTDTQYF.

The chain is built from TRBV15 and TRBJ1-5; D is unresolved. The CDR3 is 15 residues long. Germline V gene lookup returns CDR1 LNHNV and CDR2 YYDKDF (reference sequence). V lost 0 bases, J lost 0 bases, and 6 bases lay in between. This CDR3 reads CATSRDIDSNQPQHF. For the CDR3, the DNA is TGTGCCACCAGCAGAGACATAGATAGCAATCAGCCCCAGCATTTT.

The V and J genes are TRBV10-3 and TRBJ2-2, with D unclear. The germline CDR1 and CDR2 sequences are ENHRY and SYGVKD. The germline V and J ends were trimmed by 0 bases and 3 bases, with 14 bases remaining between them. This CDR3 spans 17 amino acids. The CDR3 bases are TGTGCCATCAGTGAGTCCCCAATCGGGCCCTACACCGGGGAGCTGTTTTTT. Protein sequence: CAISESPIGPYTGELFF.

The V gene is TRBV7-9, the J gene TRBJ2-1; D may be TRBD1 (6 bases). Trimming pared 5 bases from V and 13 bases from J, leaving 12 bases between. CDR1 SEHNR and CDR2 FQNEAQ come from the germline V gene (reference sequence). CDR3 length equals 11 residues. CDR3 DNA sequence: TGTGCCAGCAGCCTACAGGGAAATCAGTTCTTC. This sequence encodes CASSLQGNQFF. The full variable domain, completed using reference TRBV7-9 and TRBJ2-1, is DTGVSQNPRHKITKRGQNVTFRCDPISEHNRLYWYRQTLGQGPEFLTYFQNEAQLEKSRLLSDRFSAERPKGSFSTLEIQRTEQGDSAMYLCASSLQGNQFFGPGTRLTVL.

The V and J genes are TRBV9 and TRBJ2-3; perhaps TRBD1 as D (6 bases). The CDR3 has 16 amino acids. The germline CDR1 and CDR2 sequences are SGDLS and YYNGEE. The germline V and J ends were trimmed by 7 bases and 0 bases, with 18 bases remaining between them. The CDR3 reads CASSTGTQLSTDTQYF. CDR3 DNA sequence: TGTGCCAGCTCTACCGGGACACAGCTTAGCACAGATACGCAGTATTTT. Based on the CDR3 plus reference TRBV9 and TRBJ2-3, the full variable domain is DSGVTQTPKHLITATGQRVTLRCSPRSGDLSVYWYQQSLDQGLQFLIQYYNGEERAKGNILERFSAQQFPDLHSELNLSSLELGDSALYFCASSTGTQLSTDTQYFGPGTRLTVL.

This clone was found once. The chain employs TRBV7-9 and TRBJ2-7; D unclear. This CDR3 contains 15 residues. V lost 5 bases and J lost 2, with 16 bases in between. Germline-derived CDR1 and CDR2 are SEHNR and FQNEAQ (reference sequence). The CDR3 is CASSNRAVLPYEQYF. For the CDR3, the DNA is TGTGCCAGCAGCAATAGGGCAGTCCTTCCCTACGAGCAGTACTTC.

The CDR3 region is CASSPGAGGTDTQYF. CDR3 bases: TGTGCCAGCTCACCGGGAGCGGGTGGCACAGATACGCAGTATTTT. The chain couples TRBV18 to TRBJ2-3; D may be TRBD2 (6 bases). The CDR3 is 15 amino acids. Trimming left V 3 bases short and J 1 base short, with 11 bases between. Per the germline V gene, CDR1 is KGHSH and CDR2 is LQKENI.

This clone appeared once. The rearrangement joins TRBV4-3 to TRBJ2-1; 15 bases match TRBD2. The CDR3 length is 21 residues. Germline CDR1 reads LGHNA; CDR2 reads YSLEER. J was trimmed by 0 bases and V by 1 base; bases with no gene match: 10. This chain's CDR3 is CASSQGNGLAGGLSSYNEQFF. The CDR3 coding sequence is TGCGCCAGCAGCCAAGGTAACGGACTAGCGGGAGGGCTTAGCTCCTACAATGAGCAGTTCTTC.

The chain couples TRBV6-5 to TRBJ1-1; D not certain. This CDR3 contains 13 residues. Looked up from germline, CDR1 is MNHEY and CDR2 is SVGAGI. V was shortened by 6 bases and J by 6 bases, with 14 bases between the two germline ends. CDR3 bases: TGTGCCAGCAGCACGGCCGTCACAGCTGAAGCTTTCTTT. This gives the protein CASSTAVTAEAFF.

The chain is built from TRBV4-1 and TRBJ1-2; no clear D gene. CDR1 and CDR2 from the germline V gene are MGHRA and YSYEKL. V dropped 1 base and J dropped 1 base, with 10 bases sitting between them. This CDR3 is built from 15 residues. The CDR3 DNA sequence: TGCGCCAGCAGCCAAGTGAATACTCATAACTATGGCTACACCTTC. As protein: CASSQVNTHNYGYTF.

The chain recombines TRBV4-2 with TRBJ2-3; D is ambiguous. Deletions cut 0 bases from V and 0 bases from J, with 13 bases between. Germline V gives CDR1 LGHNA, CDR2 YNFKEQ. The CDR3 sequence is 17 residues long. CDR3: CASSQEGPGGSTDTQYF. The CDR3 DNA is TGTGCCAGCAGCCAAGAAGGTCCGGGCGGTAGCACAGATACGCAGTATTTT.

The chain uses TRBV7-2 and TRBJ2-3; D not resolved. V dropped 0 bases and J dropped 3 bases, with 7 bases sitting between them. Germline assignment: CDR1 SGHTA and CDR2 FQGNSA. The CDR3 sequence is 14 residues long. DNA of the CDR3: TGTGCCAGCAGCTTAGCGCCCGGGACAGATACGCAGTATTTT. Its translation: CASSLAPGTDTQYF.

DNA for the CDR3: TGTGCCAGCAGCTTAAACGCAGGGACCGACTACGAGCAGTACTTC. This sequence encodes CASSLNAGTDYEQYF. This chain joins TRBV7-2 and TRBJ2-7; perhaps D is TRBD1 or TRBD2 (5 bases each). The CDR3 spans 15 residues. The V gene's germline CDR1 is SGHTA and CDR2 FQGNSA. V lost 2 bases and J lost 3, with 14 bases in between. The complete variable domain, with remaining parts taken from reference TRBV7-2 and TRBJ2-7, reads GAGVSQSPSNKVTEKGKDVELRCDPISGHTALYWYRQSLGQGLEFLIYFQGNSAPDKSGLPSDRFSAERTGGSVSTLTIQRTQQEDSAVYLCASSLNAGTDYEQYFGPGTRLTVT.